This TCR beta chain was captured in a study of naive and memory T cell subsets. An oligonucleotide containing a UMI was ligated to the 3' end of TCR cDNA. Whole blood, 2.5 ml, came from adult healthy volunteers. Cells were not sorted; total RNA input targeted about 1 to 1000 ng. Turning to this clonotype: Its antigen is not known.

Four PCR rounds used nested alpha and beta constant region primers plus the SP2 primer. Reverse transcription of blood and skin TCR RNA was primed at alpha and beta constant regions. MiXCR, applied by TCRdb to the 5' RACE reads, yields one record per CDR3 protein. The table shows 55,000 to 70,000 distinct CDR3 sequences, with 5.5% to 8.5% occurring only once. Trimming pared 2 bases from V and 1 base from J, leaving 9 bases between. CDR3 length equals 15 residues. CDR1 MNHEY and CDR2 SMNVEV come from the germline V gene (reference sequence). Points from the study as a whole: Potentially, T cell activation and differentiation skew this RNA-based measurement.

This receptor was taken from a male donor in good health. This sequence joins TRBV27 and TRBJ1-5, with TRBD1 as a possible D gene (5 bases). DNA of the CDR3: TGTGCCAGCAGTTTACACCGGGACAGCAATCAGCCCCAGCATTTT. The encoded protein is CASSLHRDSNQPQHF.